Below, 5 T cell receptor delta chains from the same sample are listed, as sequenced in a study of gamma-delta T cells after stem cell transplantation (dated by TCRdb to 2016 to 2017). Library preparation employed RT-PCR. TCRdb shows the sequencer as Illumina MiSeq. With CATT, TCRdb called clones again from the public reads; duplicate DNA rows were later joined. Within this sample are 1,500 to 2,000 delta-chain clones, with just over 5% of them counted one time only. The ten top clones hold about 50% of the sample. Sequencing was performed on gamma-delta T cells. Receptors originate from a human donor. It is not recorded whose cells these are; they may come from a transplant donor.

This clone turned up a few times. The amino acid sequence in TCRdb belongs to a much larger clone and departs from this DNA's translation at residue 6, likely a sequencing read error; the sequence shown is translated from the DNA. V usage is TRDV2 and J usage is TRDJ1, with TRDD3 matching over 11 bases. TCRdb offers no J gene call, so here the DNA was matched to germline to obtain one. The V gene's germline CDR1 is GEAIGNYY and CDR2 EKD. J was trimmed by 2 bases and V by 0 bases; bases with no gene match: 10. CDR3 length equals 18 residues. For the CDR3, the DNA is TGTGCCTGTGACACCGGTGCTGGGGGATACAGGAATACCGATAAACTCATCTTT. It yields the protein CACDTGAGGYRNTDKLIF.

This clone occurred a few times. With only one base between it and a far larger clone, this is likely a read error. This sample includes further DNA sequences coding for the same CDR3. The J gene is TRDJ1, the V gene TRDV2; 13 bases align to TRDD3. CDR1 is GEAIGNYY, CDR2 EKD, per germline. CDR3 size: 18 residues. CDR3 in DNA: TGTGCTTGTGACACTCTTACTGGGGGATACGCCGGTAACGGGAAACTCATCTTT. It specifies CACDTLTGGYAGNGKLIF.

This clone is judged medium-sized. Only one base separates this from a far larger clonotype, so it likely reflects a read error. The J gene is TRDJ1, the V gene TRDV2; possible D gene TRDD3, 5 bases. The CDR3 spans 18 residues. The germline V gene encodes CDR1 GEAIGNYY and CDR2 EKD. In nucleotides, the CDR3 is TGTGCCCGTGAGCCTATGACCAATACAGGGATCAGCACCGATAAACTCATCTTT. It is translated as CAREPMTNTGISTDKLIF.

This clone appeared a few times. With only one base between it and a far larger clone, this is likely a read error. Other DNA sequences from this sample encode an identical CDR3 as well. J is TRDJ1 and V is TRDV2; D is unresolved. This CDR3 has 19 residues. Per germline, CDR1 GEAIGNYY and CDR2 EKD. The CDR3 protein is CACDSFGPSTGLETDKLIF. CDR3 DNA: TGTGCCTGTGACTCGTTTGGTCCCTCGACGGGGTTAGAGACCGATAAACTCATTTTT.

This clone was seen more than once but under ten times. TCRdb shows a much larger clone's protein in place of this DNA's translation, and the two differ at residue 9, likely through a read error; the protein shown is translated from the DNA. The chain is built from TRDV2 and TRDJ3; 8 bases match TRDD3. The germline CDR1 and CDR2 sequences are GEAIGNYY and EKD. This CDR3 is built from 18 residues. J was trimmed by 0 bases and V by 2 bases; bases with no gene match: 5. CDR3 DNA: TGTGCCTGTGACATTACTGGGGGTCCCTCCTGGGACACCCGACAGATGTTTTTC. The encoded protein is CACDITGGPSWDTRQMFF.